These T cell receptor beta chains were read from a single sample in a study of identifying expanded T cells in peripheral blood. TCRdb's copy holds only in-frame clones and misses some; the assay was immunoSEQ multiplex PCR. This sample has about 80,000 clones; 84% occur once, and the top ten carry roughly a fifth. Sequences were obtained from blood. The receptor set was obtained from a person between 18 and 75 years old in good health. Both conserved end residues are part of each CDR3. D genes are given only for firm matches. The size entry is marked missing in some rows and otherwise reads once, few, many or a size class.

-	TRBV13	-	TRBJ2-4	TGTGCCAGCAGCCTTTACCGGGAAGTAGCCAAAAACATTCAGTACTTC	CASSLYREVAKNIQYF
-	TRBV29-1	-	TRBJ2-1	TGCAGCGTTGGGAACTGGGATGAGCAGTTCTTC	CSVGNWDEQFF
-	TRBV10-3	-	TRBJ2-2	TGTGCCATCAGCCCGCTGGGGGGAGACACCGGGGAGCTGTTTTTT	CAISPLGGDTGELFF
TRBD1	TRBV27	-	TRBJ1-5	TGTGCCAGCAGTTTTACAGGGGGCGGCAATCAGCCCCAGCATTTT	CASSFTGGGNQPQHF
TRBD2	TRBV18	-	TRBJ2-1	TGTGCCAGCTCACTTCGGACTAGCGGGAATGTAAATGAGCAGTTCTTC	CASSLRTSGNVNEQFF
TRBD1	TRBV19	-	TRBJ1-5	TGTGCCAGTAGTATTTTTCCAGGGGGCGCGGGACAGCCCCAGCATTTT	CASSIFPGGAGQPQHF
TRBD1	TRBV11-2	-	TRBJ2-2	TGTGCCAGCAGCTTAGGACAGGGGCGGGACACCGGGGAGCTGTTTTTT	CASSLGQGRDTGELFF
-	TRBV30	-	TRBJ2-7	TGTGCCTGGAGTGTATACGCACGGGGGTCCTACGAGCAGTACTTC	CAWSVYARGSYEQYF
-	TRBV7-6	-	TRBJ2-6	TGTGCCAGCAGCTCATCCCCGTTTCTTGGGGCCAACGTCCTGACTTTC	CASSSSPFLGANVLTF
-	TRBV27	-	TRBJ1-1	TGTGCCAGCAGTTTAAAAGGGGGTCCGATCGAAAACACTGAAGCTTTCTTT	CASSLKGGPIENTEAFF
TRBD1	TRBV5-8	-	TRBJ1-5	TGTGCCAGCAGCTTTAGGGGGCAAGGCAGCAATCAGCCCCAGCATTTT	CASSFRGQGSNQPQHF
-	TRBV7-9	-	TRBJ2-1	TGTGCCAGCCGCAGGGAGGCTCCATACAATGAGCAGTTCTTC	CASRREAPYNEQFF
-	TRBV28	-	TRBJ1-2	TGTGCCAGCAGTTTAGGAGATTGGGGCTACACCTTC	CASSLGDWGYTF
-	TRBV5-4	-	TRBJ2-3	TGTGCCAGCAGCTCCGGAGGCAGGGCTAGCACAGATACGCAGTATTTT	CASSSGGRASTDTQYF
-	TRBV28	-	TRBJ1-4	TGTGCCAGCAAGGCAGCCTATCCTGAAAAACTGTTTTTT	CASKAAYPEKLFF
TRBD2	TRBV10-3	-	TRBJ2-5	TGTGCCATCAGTGACCCTATAGCGGGAGGTGGAGAGACCCAGTACTTC	CAISDPIAGGGETQYF
TRBD1	TRBV19	-	TRBJ1-1	TGTGCCCGGGACAGGCCGAACACTGAAGCTTTCTTT	CARDRPNTEAFF
TRBD1	TRBV7-2	-	TRBJ1-2	TGTGCCAGCAGCTCGGACAGGAGACTTATCGGCTACACCTTC	CASSSDRRLIGYTF
-	TRBV5-4	-	TRBJ2-7	TGTGCCAGCAGCTTGGCCTGGGCTCCCGAGCAGTACTTC	CASSLAWAPEQYF
-	TRBV4-3	-	TRBJ1-1	TGCGCCAGCAGCTTCGGGACCGAGGTGAACACTGAAGCTTTCTTT	CASSFGTEVNTEAFF
-	TRBV19	-	TRBJ1-4	TGTGCCAGTAGTGATTCAGGGGCAACTAATGAAAAACTGTTTTTT	CASSDSGATNEKLFF
TRBD2	TRBV27	-	TRBJ2-1	TGTGCCAGCCGCCCTGTAGCGGGAGTTTCCAATGAGCAGTTCTTC	CASRPVAGVSNEQFF
-	TRBV21-1	-	TRBJ1-1	TGTGCCAGCAGCAAATCCCCCGGGGGGGGAGAACTGAACACTGAAGCTTTCTTT	CASSKSPGGGELNTEAFF
-	TRBV9	few	TRBJ2-7	TGTGCCAGCAGCGAGGACTCTTCCTACGAGCAGTACTTC	CASSEDSSYEQYF
TRBD1	TRBV30	-	TRBJ2-5	TGTGCCTGGAGTTCACAGGGGGCGGGTGAGACCCAGTACTTC	CAWSSQGAGETQYF
-	TRBV18	-	TRBJ1-3	TGTGCCAGCTCACCGTCACAGGGCCGCTCTGGAAACACCATATATTTT	CASSPSQGRSGNTIYF
-	TRBV29-1	few	TRBJ2-1	TGCAGCGTTGTTTTATACAATGAGCAGTTCTTC	CSVVLYNEQFF
TRBD1	TRBV9	-	TRBJ2-2	TGTGCCAGCAGCGCAACAGGGGGCGCGAACGGGGAGCTGTTTTTT	CASSATGGANGELFF
TRBD1	TRBV6-5	-	TRBJ2-2	TGTGCCAGCGGACAGGGGCCGAACACCGGGGAGCTGTTTTTT	CASGQGPNTGELFF
-	TRBV4-3	-	TRBJ2-1	TGCGCCAGCAGAGCGGCTAACGGCTTTGGGGGAAATGAGCAGTTCTTC	CASRAANGFGGNEQFF
TRBD2	TRBV2	-	TRBJ2-6	TGTGCCAGCAGTAAACTAGCGGGACCCTCTGGGGCCAACGTCCTGACTTTC	CASSKLAGPSGANVLTF
TRBD2	TRBV28	-	TRBJ2-1	TGTTCTACGGCCCCGACTAGCGGGAGGGCTAGAAATGAGCAGTTCTTC	CSTAPTSGRARNEQFF
-	TRBV5-1	-	TRBJ2-1	TGCGCCAGCAGCTATAAGACAGGCTTTAGCTCCTACAATGAGCAGTTCTTC	CASSYKTGFSSYNEQFF
-	TRBV6-5	-	TRBJ1-4	TGTGCCAGCAGCGCTAAGCGACAGGCGGGTGAAAAACTGTTTTTT	CASSAKRQAGEKLFF
TRBD1	TRBV19	-	TRBJ1-1	TGTGCCAGTAGTAAAGCCCGCGGACAGGGGAAGGGGATGAACACTGAAGCTTTCTTT	CASSKARGQGKGMNTEAFF
-	TRBV15	-	TRBJ2-7	TGTGCCACCAGCAGAGATCCCGCGCAGGACGAGCAGTACTTC	CATSRDPAQDEQYF
-	TRBV19	once	TRBJ1-1	TGTGCCAGTAGTATAAACGATCAGAGGACTGAAGCTTTCTTT	CASSINDQRTEAFF
-	TRBV5-1	-	TRBJ2-2	TGCGCCAGCAGCTTACAGGGAGGGAATACCGGGGAGCTGTTTTTT	CASSLQGGNTGELFF
-	TRBV20-1	-	TRBJ2-1	TGCAGTGCTAGAGATCGCAATCAGTTCTTC	CSARDRNQFF
-	TRBV21-1	-	TRBJ2-1	TGTGCCAGCAGCAAAGGACTAGCGTCGCAACCCTACAATGAGCAGTTCTTC	CASSKGLASQPYNEQFF
TRBD2	TRBV2	-	TRBJ2-1	TGTGCCAGCAGTGAATGGACTAGCGGCCTCGGGGACGAGCAGTTCTTC	CASSEWTSGLGDEQFF
-	TRBV30	-	TRBJ2-1	TGTGCCTGGAGTGTACGCGGGACGACTTCCTACAATGAGCAGTTCTTC	CAWSVRGTTSYNEQFF
TRBD1	TRBV2	-	TRBJ2-3	TGTGCCAGCACAGGGAACAGGGGGCCAGATACGCAGTATTTT	CASTGNRGPDTQYF
-	TRBV7-2	-	TRBJ1-2	TGTGCCAGCAGAAGACTTTTATCGGCGGATGGCTACACCTTC	CASRRLLSADGYTF
-	TRBV2	-	TRBJ1-1	TGTGCCAGCAGTGGAGACAGTACCTTTGGGGAAGCTTTCTTT	CASSGDSTFGEAFF
-	TRBV4-3	-	TRBJ2-1	TGCGCCAGCAGCCAAGAGGGTCCTGGGGATGAGCAGTTCTTC	CASSQEGPGDEQFF
-	TRBV7-9	-	TRBJ2-7	TGTGCCAGCAGCCGGGTTGGGGGCAACGAGCAGTACTTC	CASSRVGGNEQYF
-	TRBV11-2	-	TRBJ1-2	TGTGCCAGCAGCTTAGATGGGTGGCCCACAGCTAACTATGGCTACACCTTC	CASSLDGWPTANYGYTF
TRBD1	TRBV29-1	-	TRBJ1-1	TGCAGCGTTAGTGACAGGGACACTGAAGCTTTCTTT	CSVSDRDTEAFF
TRBD1	TRBV6-5	-	TRBJ1-3	TGTGCCAGCAGAGCGGACAGGGGGCCTGGAAACACCATATATTTT	CASRADRGPGNTIYF
TRBD1	TRBV2	-	TRBJ1-4	TGTGCCAGCAGTGGAGAGGACAGGGGAGGAGAAAAACTGTTTTTT	CASSGEDRGGEKLFF
TRBD1	TRBV19	-	TRBJ1-1	TGTGCCAGTGGGACAGGGGGTTGGAACACTGAAGCTTTCTTT	CASGTGGWNTEAFF